This T cell receptor beta chain was observed in a study of molecular identifiers for immune sequencing clone quantification. Background on the study: Sequencing covered four of five parts into which replicate RNA from approximately 20,000 or 98,000 naive CD8 cells was split. Study-wide results and caveats: Over 98% of effector molecules, but under 1% in naive cells, were held by clones with more than 20 RNA copies.

The CDR3 spans 16 residues. The germline V gene encodes CDR1 SGHDT and CDR2 YYEEEE. The J segment lost 5 bases and the V segment lost 0 bases, leaving 9 bases of the junction unmatched. CD8+CD4-CCR7+CD45RA+ cells were sorted as naive CD8 T cells. Only a few counts were recorded for this clonotype. Its antigen is unknown. TCRdb reprocessed the PCR reads via MiXCR and lists one record per CDR3 protein. The profile shows some 320,000 distinct CDR3 sequences, about 20% of them singletons. The clonotype comes from a human donor in good health. Some libraries in this study had Jurkat cell RNA spiked in. The specimen sequenced was naive CD8+ T cells from blood, with Jurkat cell RNA spiked in. Subset given: FACS-sorted CD8+CD4-CCR7+CD45RA+ naive T cells. V gene TRBV5-6 combines with J gene TRBJ1-1, with 8 nucleotides matching TRBD1. The CDR3 reads CASSLEWTGLGTEAFF. The CDR3 DNA follows: TGTGCCAGCAGCTTGGAATGGACAGGGTTGGGTACTGAAGCTTTCTTT.